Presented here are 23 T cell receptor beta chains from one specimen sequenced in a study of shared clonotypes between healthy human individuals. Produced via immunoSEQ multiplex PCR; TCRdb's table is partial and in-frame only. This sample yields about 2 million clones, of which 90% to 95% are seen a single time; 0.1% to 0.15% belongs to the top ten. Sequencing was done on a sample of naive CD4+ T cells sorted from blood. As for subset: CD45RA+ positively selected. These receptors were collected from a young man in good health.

CDR3 protein: CASSQGTGNQPQHF. The CDR3 DNA reads as TGTGCCAGCAGCCAAGGGACGGGAAATCAGCCCCAGCATTTT. This chain connects TRBV5-4 to TRBJ1-5; D is perhaps TRBD1 (5 bases). This CDR3 comprises 14 residues. Trimming left V 4 bases short and J 4 bases short, with 12 bases between. The V gene's germline CDR1 is SGHNT and CDR2 YYREEE (reference sequence).

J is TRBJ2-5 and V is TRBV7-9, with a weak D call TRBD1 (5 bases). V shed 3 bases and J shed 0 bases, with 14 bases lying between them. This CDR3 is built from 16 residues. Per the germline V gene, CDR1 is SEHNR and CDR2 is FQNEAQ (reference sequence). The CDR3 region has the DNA TGTGCCAGCAGCTTGGGGCAGCTACCGTACCAAGAGACCCAGTACTTC. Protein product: CASSLGQLPYQETQYF.

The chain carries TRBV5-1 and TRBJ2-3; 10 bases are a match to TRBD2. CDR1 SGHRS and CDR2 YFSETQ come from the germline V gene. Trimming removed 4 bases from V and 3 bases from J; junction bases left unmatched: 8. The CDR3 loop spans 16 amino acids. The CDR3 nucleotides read TGCGCCAGCAGCATTAGCGGGGGGTACAGGACAGATACGCAGTATTTT. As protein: CASSISGGYRTDTQYF. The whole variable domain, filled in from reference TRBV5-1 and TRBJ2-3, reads KAGVTQTPRYLIKTRGQQVTLSCSPISGHRSVSWYQQTPGQGLQFLFEYFSETQRNKGNFPGRFSGRQFSNSRSEMNVSTLELGDSALYLCASSISGGYRTDTQYFGPGTRLTVL.

The CDR3 DNA follows: TGTGCCATCAGTGAGACTCGACAGCACAACACTGAAGCTTTCTTT. Protein product: CAISETRQHNTEAFF. The chain carries TRBV10-3 and TRBJ1-1; a weak D match, TRBD1 (5 bases). The CDR3 loop spans 15 amino acids. Germline-derived CDR1 and CDR2 are ENHRY and SYGVKD. V shed 2 bases and J shed 2 bases, with 12 bases lying between them.

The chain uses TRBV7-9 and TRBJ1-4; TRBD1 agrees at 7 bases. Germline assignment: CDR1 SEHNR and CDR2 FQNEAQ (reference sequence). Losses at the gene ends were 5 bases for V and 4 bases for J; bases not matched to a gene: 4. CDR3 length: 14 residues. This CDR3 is CASSRGTDNEKLFF. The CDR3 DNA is TGTGCCAGCAGCCGCGGGACAGATAATGAAAAACTGTTTTTT.

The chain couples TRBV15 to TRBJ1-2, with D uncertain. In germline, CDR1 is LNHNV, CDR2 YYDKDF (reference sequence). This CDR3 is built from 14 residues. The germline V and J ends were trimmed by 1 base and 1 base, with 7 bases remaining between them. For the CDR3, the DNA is TGTGCCACCAGCAGAGTATCCGGTAACTATGGCTACACCTTC. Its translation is CATSRVSGNYGYTF.

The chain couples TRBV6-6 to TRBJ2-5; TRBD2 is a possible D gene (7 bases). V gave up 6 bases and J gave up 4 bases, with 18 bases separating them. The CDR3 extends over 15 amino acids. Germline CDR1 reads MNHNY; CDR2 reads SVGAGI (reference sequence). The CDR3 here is CASRFLAGARETQYF. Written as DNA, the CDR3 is TGTGCCAGCAGGTTCCTTGCGGGGGCCCGAGAGACCCAGTACTTC.

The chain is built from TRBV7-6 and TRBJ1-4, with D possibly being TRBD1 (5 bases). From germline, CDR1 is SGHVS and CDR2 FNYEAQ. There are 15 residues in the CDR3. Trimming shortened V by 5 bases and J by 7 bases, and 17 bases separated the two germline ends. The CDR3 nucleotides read TGTGCCAGCAGCGTAGACCAGGGCGGGGGTGAAAAACTGTTTTTT. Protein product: CASSVDQGGGEKLFF.

The DNA of the CDR3 is TGTGCCAGCATAAGGCAGCTTAATTCACCCCTCCACTTT. As protein: CASIRQLNSPLHF. This chain links TRBV28 with TRBJ1-6; unclear D gene. Trimming removed 7 bases from V and 6 bases from J, with 10 bases in between. The CDR3 consists of 13 residues. Germline V gives CDR1 MDHEN, CDR2 SYDVKM.

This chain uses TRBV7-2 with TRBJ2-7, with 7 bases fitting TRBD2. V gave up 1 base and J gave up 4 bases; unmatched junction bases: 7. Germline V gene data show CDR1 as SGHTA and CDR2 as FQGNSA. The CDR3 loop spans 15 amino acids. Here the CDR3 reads CASSLEGGSGYEQYF. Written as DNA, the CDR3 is TGTGCCAGCAGCTTAGAGGGAGGGTCCGGATACGAGCAGTACTTC. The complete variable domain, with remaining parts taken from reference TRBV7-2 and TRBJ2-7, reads GAGVSQSPSNKVTEKGKDVELRCDPISGHTALYWYRQSLGQGLEFLIYFQGNSAPDKSGLPSDRFSAERTGGSVSTLTIQRTQQEDSAVYLCASSLEGGSGYEQYFGPGTRLTVT.

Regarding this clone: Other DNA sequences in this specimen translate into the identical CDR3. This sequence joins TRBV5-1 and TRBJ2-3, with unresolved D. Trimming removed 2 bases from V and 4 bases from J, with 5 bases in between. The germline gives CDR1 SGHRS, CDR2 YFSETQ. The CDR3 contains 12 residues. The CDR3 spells CASSFLADTQYF. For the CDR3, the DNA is TGCGCCAGCAGCTTCTTGGCAGATACGCAGTATTTT. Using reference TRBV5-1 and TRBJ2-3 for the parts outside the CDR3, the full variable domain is KAGVTQTPRYLIKTRGQQVTLSCSPISGHRSVSWYQQTPGQGLQFLFEYFSETQRNKGNFPGRFSGRQFSNSRSEMNVSTLELGDSALYLCASSFLADTQYFGPGTRLTVL.

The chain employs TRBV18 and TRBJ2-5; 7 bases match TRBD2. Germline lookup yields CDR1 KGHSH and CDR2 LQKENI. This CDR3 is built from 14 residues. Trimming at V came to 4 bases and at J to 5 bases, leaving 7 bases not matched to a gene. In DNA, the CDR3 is TGTGCCAGCTCACTACTAGCGAGCGTGGAGACCCAGTACTTC. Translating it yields CASSLLASVETQYF.

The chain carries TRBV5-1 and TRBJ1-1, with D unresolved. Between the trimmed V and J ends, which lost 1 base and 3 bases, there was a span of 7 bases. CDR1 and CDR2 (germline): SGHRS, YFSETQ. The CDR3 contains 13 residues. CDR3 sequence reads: CASSLYGDTEAFF. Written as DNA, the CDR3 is TGCGCCAGCAGCTTGTACGGAGACACTGAAGCTTTCTTT.

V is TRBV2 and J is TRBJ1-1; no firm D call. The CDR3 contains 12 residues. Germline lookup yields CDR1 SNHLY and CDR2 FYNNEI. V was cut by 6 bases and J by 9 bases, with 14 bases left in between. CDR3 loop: CASRGAGPQAFF. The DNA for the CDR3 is TGTGCCAGCAGGGGCGCGGGCCCTCAAGCTTTCTTT.

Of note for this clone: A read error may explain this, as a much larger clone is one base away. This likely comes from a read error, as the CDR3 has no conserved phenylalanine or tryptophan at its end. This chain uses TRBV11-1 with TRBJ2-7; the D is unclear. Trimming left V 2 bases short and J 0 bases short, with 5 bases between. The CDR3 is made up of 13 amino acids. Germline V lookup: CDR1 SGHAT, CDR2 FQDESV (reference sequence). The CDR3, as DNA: TGTGCCAGCAGCTTACACAGCTCCTACGAGCAGTACCTC. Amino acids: CASSLHSSYEQYL.

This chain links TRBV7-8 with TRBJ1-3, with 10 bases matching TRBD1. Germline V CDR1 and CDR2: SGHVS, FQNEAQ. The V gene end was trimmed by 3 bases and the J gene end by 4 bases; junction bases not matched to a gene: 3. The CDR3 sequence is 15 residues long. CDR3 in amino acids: CASSLTGGWGNTIYF. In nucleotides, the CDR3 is TGTGCCAGCAGCTTGACAGGGGGCTGGGGAAACACCATATATTTT.

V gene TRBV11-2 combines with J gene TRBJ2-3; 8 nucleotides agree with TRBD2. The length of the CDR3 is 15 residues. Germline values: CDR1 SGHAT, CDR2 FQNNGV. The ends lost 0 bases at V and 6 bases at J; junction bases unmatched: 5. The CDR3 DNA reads TGTGCCAGCAGCTTAGACGGGGGGGATGCGGATACGCAGTATTTT. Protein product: CASSLDGGDADTQYF.

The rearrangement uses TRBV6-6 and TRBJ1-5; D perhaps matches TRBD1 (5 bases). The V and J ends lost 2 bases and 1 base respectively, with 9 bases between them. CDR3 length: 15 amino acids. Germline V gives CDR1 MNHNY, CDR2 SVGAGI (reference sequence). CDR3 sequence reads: CASSYVRASNQPQHF. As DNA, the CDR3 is TGTGCCAGCAGTTACGTCAGGGCAAGCAATCAGCCCCAGCATTTT.

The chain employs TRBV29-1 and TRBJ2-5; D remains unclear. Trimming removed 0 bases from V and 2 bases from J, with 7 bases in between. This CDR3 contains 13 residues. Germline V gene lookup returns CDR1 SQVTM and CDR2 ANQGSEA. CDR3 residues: CSVEDGLQETQYF. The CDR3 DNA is TGCAGCGTTGAAGATGGCTTACAAGAGACCCAGTACTTC.

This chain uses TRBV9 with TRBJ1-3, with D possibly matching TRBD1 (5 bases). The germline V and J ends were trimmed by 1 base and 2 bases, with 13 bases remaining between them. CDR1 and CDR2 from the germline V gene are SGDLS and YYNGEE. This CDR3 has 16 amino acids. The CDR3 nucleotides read TGTGCCAGCAGCGTAACGGGGACTAAAGCTGGAAACACCATATATTTT. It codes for CASSVTGTKAGNTIYF.

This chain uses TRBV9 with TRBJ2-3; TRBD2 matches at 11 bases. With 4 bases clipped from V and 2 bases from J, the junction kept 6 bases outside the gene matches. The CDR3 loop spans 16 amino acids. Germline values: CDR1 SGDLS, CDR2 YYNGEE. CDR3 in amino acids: CASSPTSGRTTDTQYF. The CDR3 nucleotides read TGTGCCAGCAGCCCTACTAGCGGGAGAACCACAGATACGCAGTATTTT.

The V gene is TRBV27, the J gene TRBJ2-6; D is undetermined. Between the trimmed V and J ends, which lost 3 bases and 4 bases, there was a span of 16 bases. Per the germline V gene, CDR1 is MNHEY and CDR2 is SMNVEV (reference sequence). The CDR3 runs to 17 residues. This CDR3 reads CASSFFQRSAGANVLTF. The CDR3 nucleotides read TGTGCCAGCAGTTTCTTCCAGCGCTCTGCGGGGGCCAACGTCCTGACTTTC.

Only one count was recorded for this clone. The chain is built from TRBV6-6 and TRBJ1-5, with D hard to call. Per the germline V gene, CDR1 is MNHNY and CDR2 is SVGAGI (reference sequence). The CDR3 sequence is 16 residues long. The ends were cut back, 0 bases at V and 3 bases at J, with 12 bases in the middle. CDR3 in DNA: TGTGCCAGCAGTTACTCGTCGCCAGATCCCAATCAGCCCCAGCATTTT. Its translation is CASSYSSPDPNQPQHF.